The T cell receptor beta chain described here comes from a study of shared clonotypes between healthy human individuals. The wider study: The donors, a couple of women and a few men, were aged 18 to 49.

Cells designated naive CD8 were CD45RO-negative and were positively selected for CCR7, with terminally differentiated effector memory CD45RA+ cells excluded. Recent acute infections and vaccinations were absent in the healthy HIV-negative adult donors. The sorted-subset replicate PCRs were given roughly 190 ng DNA, which is 30,000 or so T cell genomes. TCRdb's table, derived via immunoSEQ multiplex PCR, lists solely in-frame clones and lacks some. Altogether millions of clones are present, more than 85% being singletons, with the ten largest covering around 1.7%. Trimming took 5 bases from V and 4 from J, leaving 26 bases between them. Germline-derived CDR1 and CDR2 are MNHEY and SMNVEV (reference sequence). The CDR3 is 18 amino acids.

The chain recombines TRBV27 with TRBJ1-1; D gene uncertain. The receptor's source is a man between 18 and 35 years old in good health. Some clones in this sample may be carry-over from other donors' samples. Sample: naive CD8+ T cells from PBMCs. The CDR3 bases are TGTGCCAGCAGTCTGTCGTCGGTGGGAACTAAGTGGTCCACTGAAGCTTTCTTT. This sequence encodes CASSLSSVGTKWSTEAFF.